Sequencing of this T cell receptor (beta chain) was carried out in a study of blood T cell repertoires in COVID-19 (dated by TCRdb to 2018 to 2021). Background on the whole study: The collaborator samples originated in the United States, Italy and Spain and spanned the acute and convalescent phases of COVID-19. The prospective study material was composed of cDNA or gDNA derived from T cells, B-cell-depleted T cells, or PBMCs. Deeply sampled blood TCRbeta repertoires from subjects exposed to, actively infected with, or recovered from COVID-19 were included in the dataset. A freely available public database, intended as a resource for researchers studying the immune response to SARS-CoV-2, is where the repertoires were released. Samples were obtained from the ongoing ImmuneRACE study (first 160 participants) and from 1,254 subjects provided by 6 global collaborators. Sample metadata almost always included a de-identified subject ID, COVID-19 status, age in years and sex. HLA class I and class II types, where available, came from metadata supplied by the sample provider rather than from assay-based typing. Results the study describes overall, beyond this receptor: How much clinical and demographic metadata was included differed by source and by participant, and the metadata was provided uncurated.

Worth noting for this clone: It lacks a known antigen. No quality values exist for individual bases; no much larger clone is one base distant. This same CDR3 is encoded by further DNA sequences in the sample.

V sheds 3 bases and J sheds 1 base, leaving 3 bases between their ends. The CDR3 contains 13 residues, cysteine and phenylalanine counted. Only CDR3 DNA remains: 39 bases, in frame from the first base. Reading the germline V gene (reference sequence) gives CDR1 MNHEY and CDR2 SMNVEV. TCRbeta CDR3 regions were amplified from genomic DNA by means of the immunoSEQ Assay, a bias-controlled multiplex PCR. Concerning the study's data processing: The number of nucleated cells in each sample was estimated from the amplification of reference gene primers within the assay. Sequence reads were collapsed and filtered to measure the absolute abundance of every unique TCRbeta CDR3 rearrangement. For each sample, productive Simpson clonality was calculated as the square root of Simpson's diversity index over productive rearrangements. Sourced from immuneACCESS, this table was stored by TCRdb with only in-frame sequences that have V and J called. A share of the clones is absent; for the studies checked, an unresolved V gene accounts for under half, and the remainder has no known explanation. The D gene and trimming were derived from the DNA, and the V and J assignments and clone size from that table. The sample includes 75,000 to 90,000 clones, with about 78% observed a single time. The leading ten clones occupy about a third of the sample.

In Seattle, one collaborating source enrolled patients while the infection was active and tracked those patients longitudinally over the course of disease. The collaborating institutions used their own protocols to collect whole blood in K2EDTA tubes. For TCRbeta analysis, collaborators shipped samples in one of three forms: frozen whole blood, isolated PBMCs, or DNA extracted from either of those sample types. The sequence derives from a man between 60 and 70 years old with COVID-19, enrolled during active disease. The sequencing sample was made of peripheral blood. The rearranged chain carries TRBV27 and TRBJ2-2; no D segment can be confidently identified. Read as DNA, the sequence is TGTGCCAGCAGTTTCTTGAACACCGGGGAGCTGTTTTTT. Its protein product is CASSFLNTGELFF.